This T cell receptor beta chain was recorded in a study of blood T cell repertoires in COVID-19. TCRdb's copy holds only in-frame clones and misses some; the assay was immunoSEQ multiplex PCR. The top ten clones hold 1.6% of a sample with under 60,000 clones, 89% of them seen once. V was pared by 5 bases and J by 1 base, with 12 bases between. Germline-derived CDR1 and CDR2 are SEHNR and FQNEAQ (reference sequence). The CDR3 sequence is 15 residues long. The V and J genes are TRBV7-9 and TRBJ2-1, with a possible D match to TRBD2 (7 bases). The sequenced sample consisted of peripheral blood. The receptor was isolated from a man between 60 and 75 years old with acute or convalescent COVID-19. CDR3 region: CASSGKGGSYNEQFF. Written as DNA, the CDR3 is TGTGCCAGCAGCGGGAAGGGGGGGTCCTACAATGAGCAGTTCTTC.